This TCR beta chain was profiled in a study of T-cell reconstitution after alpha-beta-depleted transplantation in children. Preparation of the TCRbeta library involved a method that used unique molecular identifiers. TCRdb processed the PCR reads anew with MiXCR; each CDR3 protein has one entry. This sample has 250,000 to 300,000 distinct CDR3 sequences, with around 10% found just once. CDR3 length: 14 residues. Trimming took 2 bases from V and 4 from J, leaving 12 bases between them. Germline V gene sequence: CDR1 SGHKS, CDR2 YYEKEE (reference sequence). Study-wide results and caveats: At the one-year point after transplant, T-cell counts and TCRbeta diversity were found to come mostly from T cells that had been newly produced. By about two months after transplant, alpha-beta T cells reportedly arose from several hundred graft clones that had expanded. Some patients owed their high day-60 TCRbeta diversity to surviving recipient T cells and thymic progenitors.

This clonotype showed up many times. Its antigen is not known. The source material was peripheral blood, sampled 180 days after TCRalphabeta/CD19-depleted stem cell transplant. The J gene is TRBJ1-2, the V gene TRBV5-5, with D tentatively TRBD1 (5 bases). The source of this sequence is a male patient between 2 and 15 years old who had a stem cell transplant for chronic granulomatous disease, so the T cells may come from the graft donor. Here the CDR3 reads CASSFSTVGYGYTF. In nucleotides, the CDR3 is TGTGCCAGCAGCTTCTCGACAGTTGGCTATGGCTACACCTTC.